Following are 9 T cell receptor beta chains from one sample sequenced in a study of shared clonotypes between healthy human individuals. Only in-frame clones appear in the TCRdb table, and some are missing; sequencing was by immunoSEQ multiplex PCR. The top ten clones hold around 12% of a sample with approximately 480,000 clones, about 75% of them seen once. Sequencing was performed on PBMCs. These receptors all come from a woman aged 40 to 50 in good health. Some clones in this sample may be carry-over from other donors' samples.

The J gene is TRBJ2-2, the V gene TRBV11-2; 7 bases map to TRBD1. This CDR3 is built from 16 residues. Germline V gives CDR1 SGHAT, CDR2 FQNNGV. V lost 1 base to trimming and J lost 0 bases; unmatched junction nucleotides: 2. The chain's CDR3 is CASSLGQGPNTGELFF. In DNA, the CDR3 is TGTGCCAGCAGCTTAGGACAGGGCCCGAACACCGGGGAGCTGTTTTTT.

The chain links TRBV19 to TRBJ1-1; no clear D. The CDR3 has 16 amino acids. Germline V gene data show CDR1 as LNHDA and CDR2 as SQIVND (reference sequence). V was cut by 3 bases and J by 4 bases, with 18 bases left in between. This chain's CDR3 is CASSMGVRGLGTEAFF. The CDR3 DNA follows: TGTGCCAGTAGTATGGGTGTGCGGGGATTAGGCACTGAAGCTTTCTTT.

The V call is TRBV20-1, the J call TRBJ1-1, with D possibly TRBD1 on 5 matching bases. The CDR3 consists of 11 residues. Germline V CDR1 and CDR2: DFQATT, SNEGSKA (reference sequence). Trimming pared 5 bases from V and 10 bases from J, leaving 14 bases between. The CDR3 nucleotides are TGCAGTGCTCGGGTAGGGCAGGGAGCTTTCTTT. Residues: CSARVGQGAFF.

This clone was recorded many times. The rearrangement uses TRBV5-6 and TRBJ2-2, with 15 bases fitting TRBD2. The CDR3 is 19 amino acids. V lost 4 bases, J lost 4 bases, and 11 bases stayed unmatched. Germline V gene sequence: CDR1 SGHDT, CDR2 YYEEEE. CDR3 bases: TGTGCCAGCAGCGGAGGACTAGCGGGAGGGCTATGGGGCACCGGGGAGCTGTTTTTT. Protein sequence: CASSGGLAGGLWGTGELFF.

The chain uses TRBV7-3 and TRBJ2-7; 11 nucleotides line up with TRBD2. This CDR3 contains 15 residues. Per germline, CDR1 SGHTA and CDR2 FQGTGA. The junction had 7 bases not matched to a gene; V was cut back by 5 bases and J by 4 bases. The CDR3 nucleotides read TGTGCCAGCAGCCCCACTAGCGGGAGCGATTACGAGCAGTACTTC. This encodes CASSPTSGSDYEQYF.

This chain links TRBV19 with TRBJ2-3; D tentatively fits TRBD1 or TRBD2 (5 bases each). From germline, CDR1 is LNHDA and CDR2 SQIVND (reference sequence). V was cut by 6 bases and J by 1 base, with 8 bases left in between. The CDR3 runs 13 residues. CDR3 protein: CASSGTRTDTQYF. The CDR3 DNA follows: TGTGCCAGTAGCGGGACCCGCACAGATACGCAGTATTTT.

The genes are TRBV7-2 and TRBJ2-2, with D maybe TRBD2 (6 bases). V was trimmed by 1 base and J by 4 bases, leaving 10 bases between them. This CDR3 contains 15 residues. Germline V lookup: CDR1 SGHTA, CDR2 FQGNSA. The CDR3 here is CASSLVMGGTGELFF. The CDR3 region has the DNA TGTGCCAGCAGCTTAGTGATGGGAGGCACCGGGGAGCTGTTTTTT.

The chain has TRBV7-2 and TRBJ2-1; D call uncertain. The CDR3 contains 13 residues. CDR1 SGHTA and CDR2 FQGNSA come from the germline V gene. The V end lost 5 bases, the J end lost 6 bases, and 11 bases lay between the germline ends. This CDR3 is CASSPQNPNEQFF. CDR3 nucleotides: TGTGCCAGCAGCCCCCAGAACCCCAATGAGCAGTTCTTC.

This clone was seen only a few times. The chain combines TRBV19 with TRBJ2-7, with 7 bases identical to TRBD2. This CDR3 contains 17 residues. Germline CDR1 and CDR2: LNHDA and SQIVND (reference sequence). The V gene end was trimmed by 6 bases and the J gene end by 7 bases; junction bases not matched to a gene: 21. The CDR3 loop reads CASSVRPMTASGGEQYF. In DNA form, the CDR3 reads TGTGCCAGTAGCGTCCGCCCCATGACAGCCTCGGGAGGTGAGCAGTACTTC.